This is a list of T cell receptor beta chains from one sample in a study of shared clonotypes between healthy human individuals. Data came from immunoSEQ multiplex PCR; TCRdb stores just in-frame clones and leaves some out. The sample consists of around 1.6 million clones, about 98% of them appearing once. The specimen sequenced was naive CD4+ T cells sorted from blood. The receptor set was obtained from a man aged 25 to 40 in good health. Each CDR3 is given with its conserved first and last residue. Each record gives: CDR3 length, J gene, clone size, D gene, V gene, CDR3 protein, CDR3 DNA. The D gene is left open where the match is weak. The size field is filled for only some rows; it gives once, few, many or a size class.

cdr3_length: 14
j_call: TRBJ2-7
clone_size: NA
d_call: TRBD1
v_call: TRBV5-6
cdr3_aa: CASSTGTGVREQYF
cdr3_nt: TGTGCCAGCAGTACCGGGACAGGGGTCCGCGAGCAGTACTTC

cdr3_length: 17
j_call: TRBJ2-7
clone_size: NA
d_call: TRBD2
v_call: TRBV25-1
cdr3_aa: CASSESRLAGVPYEQYF
cdr3_nt: TGTGCCAGCAGTGAATCCAGACTAGCGGGAGTCCCCTACGAGCAGTACTTC

cdr3_length: 14
j_call: TRBJ1-1
clone_size: NA
d_call: NA
v_call: TRBV30
cdr3_aa: CAWGGGYMNTEAFF
cdr3_nt: TGTGCCTGGGGAGGGGGGTACATGAACACTGAAGCTTTCTTT

cdr3_length: 15
j_call: TRBJ1-2
clone_size: NA
d_call: NA
v_call: TRBV19
cdr3_aa: CASSIGVSYRRGYTF
cdr3_nt: TGTGCCAGTAGTATCGGAGTCTCTTACCGAAGGGGCTACACCTTC

cdr3_length: 15
j_call: TRBJ2-7
clone_size: NA
d_call: TRBD1
v_call: TRBV11-2
cdr3_aa: CASSLGDRGGYEQYF
cdr3_nt: TGTGCCAGCAGCTTAGGGGACAGGGGGGGGTACGAGCAGTACTTC

cdr3_length: 19
j_call: TRBJ1-5
clone_size: NA
d_call: TRBD1
v_call: TRBV7-9
cdr3_aa: CASSLHPGTGGNSNQPQHF
cdr3_nt: TGTGCCAGCAGCTTACACCCTGGGACAGGGGGAAATAGCAATCAGCCCCAGCATTTT

cdr3_length: 15
j_call: TRBJ2-7
clone_size: NA
d_call: NA
v_call: TRBV6-5
cdr3_aa: CASSPPRGEKYEQYF
cdr3_nt: TGTGCCAGCAGCCCCCCCCGTGGGGAGAAATACGAGCAGTACTTC

cdr3_length: 15
j_call: TRBJ2-7
clone_size: NA
d_call: TRBD1
v_call: TRBV19
cdr3_aa: CASTESDRDSYEQYF
cdr3_nt: TGTGCCAGTACCGAATCGGACAGGGACTCCTACGAGCAGTACTTC

cdr3_length: 13
j_call: TRBJ2-1
clone_size: once
d_call: NA
v_call: TRBV19
cdr3_aa: CASRAGPSDEQFF
cdr3_nt: TGTGCCAGTAGGGCGGGGCCTTCGGATGAGCAGTTCTTC

cdr3_length: 14
j_call: TRBJ2-7
clone_size: NA
d_call: NA
v_call: TRBV7-9
cdr3_aa: CASSLVGGTGIKHF
cdr3_nt: TGTGCCAGCAGCTTAGTGGGCGGGACCGGGATCAAGCACTTC

cdr3_length: 17
j_call: TRBJ2-2
clone_size: NA
d_call: NA
v_call: TRBV18
cdr3_aa: CASSPAGSGMNTGELFF
cdr3_nt: TGTGCCAGCTCACCGGCAGGGAGCGGAATGAACACCGGGGAGCTGTTTTTT

cdr3_length: 15
j_call: TRBJ1-5
clone_size: NA
d_call: TRBD1
v_call: TRBV27
cdr3_aa: CASSSAGQGNQPQHF
cdr3_nt: TGTGCCAGCAGTTCCGCAGGACAGGGCAATCAGCCCCAGCATTTT

cdr3_length: 15
j_call: TRBJ2-3
clone_size: NA
d_call: TRBD2
v_call: TRBV19
cdr3_aa: CASSQLAGGPVTQYF
cdr3_nt: TGTGCCAGTAGTCAACTAGCGGGAGGGCCAGTTACGCAGTATTTT

cdr3_length: 13
j_call: TRBJ2-6
clone_size: NA
d_call: NA
v_call: TRBV5-4
cdr3_aa: CASSPRGANVLTF
cdr3_nt: TGTGCCAGCAGTCCCCGCGGGGCCAACGTCCTGACTTTC

cdr3_length: 18
j_call: TRBJ1-2
clone_size: NA
d_call: NA
v_call: TRBV10-2
cdr3_aa: CASRSQPKTFVGDYGYTF
cdr3_nt: TGCGCCAGCAGGAGTCAACCCAAGACGTTCGTCGGTGACTATGGCTACACCTTC

cdr3_length: 15
j_call: TRBJ2-1
clone_size: NA
d_call: TRBD2
v_call: TRBV7-2
cdr3_aa: CASSFRASGRGEQFF
cdr3_nt: TGTGCCAGCAGCTTTAGGGCTAGCGGGAGGGGTGAGCAGTTCTTC

cdr3_length: 17
j_call: TRBJ2-3
clone_size: NA
d_call: TRBD1
v_call: TRBV27
cdr3_aa: CASSFSFGTGSTDTQYF
cdr3_nt: TGTGCCAGCAGTTTTAGTTTTGGGACAGGGAGCACAGATACGCAGTATTTT

cdr3_length: 16
j_call: TRBJ2-1
clone_size: NA
d_call: TRBD1
v_call: TRBV18
cdr3_aa: CASSPQRQGSYNEQFF
cdr3_nt: TGTGCCAGCTCACCACAGAGACAGGGTTCATACAATGAGCAGTTCTTC

cdr3_length: 13
j_call: TRBJ1-4
clone_size: NA
d_call: NA
v_call: TRBV4-3
cdr3_aa: CASSQEYREKLFF
cdr3_nt: TGCGCCAGCAGCCAAGAATATCGGGAAAAACTGTTTTTT

cdr3_length: 14
j_call: TRBJ2-3
clone_size: NA
d_call: NA
v_call: TRBV6-1
cdr3_aa: CASSEGPRAASQYF
cdr3_nt: TGTGCCAGCAGTGAAGGACCCAGGGCGGCCTCGCAGTATTTT

cdr3_length: 16
j_call: TRBJ2-2
clone_size: NA
d_call: NA
v_call: TRBV19
cdr3_aa: CASSMRPGTNTGELFF
cdr3_nt: TGTGCCAGTAGTATGAGACCAGGGACGAACACCGGGGAGCTGTTTTTT

cdr3_length: 14
j_call: TRBJ1-1
clone_size: NA
d_call: TRBD1
v_call: TRBV5-1
cdr3_aa: CASSLPTGDTEAFF
cdr3_nt: TGCGCCAGCAGCCTACCGACAGGGGACACTGAAGCTTTCTTT

cdr3_length: 15
j_call: TRBJ1-5
clone_size: NA
d_call: NA
v_call: TRBV27
cdr3_aa: CASSLGGLRNQPQHF
cdr3_nt: TGTGCCAGCAGTTTAGGGGGCCTACGCAATCAGCCCCAGCATTTT

cdr3_length: 14
j_call: TRBJ2-3
clone_size: NA
d_call: NA
v_call: TRBV28
cdr3_aa: CASSRSGSTDTQYF
cdr3_nt: TGTGCCAGCAGCAGGAGCGGATCCACAGATACGCAGTATTTT

cdr3_length: 12
j_call: TRBJ1-1
clone_size: NA
d_call: NA
v_call: TRBV7-9
cdr3_aa: CASRGLFQIAFF
cdr3_nt: TGTGCCAGCAGGGGTCTTTTCCAAATAGCTTTCTTT

cdr3_length: 14
j_call: TRBJ2-7
clone_size: NA
d_call: NA
v_call: TRBV19
cdr3_aa: CASSMGGNSYEQYF
cdr3_nt: TGTGCCAGTAGTATGGGGGGCAACTCCTACGAGCAGTACTTC

cdr3_length: 14
j_call: TRBJ1-2
clone_size: NA
d_call: TRBD1
v_call: TRBV27
cdr3_aa: CASSLIQGGNGYTF
cdr3_nt: TGTGCCAGCAGTTTAATCCAGGGGGGGAATGGCTACACCTTC

cdr3_length: 18
j_call: TRBJ2-5
clone_size: NA
d_call: TRBD2
v_call: TRBV30
cdr3_aa: CAWRSRGLGVGGGGTQYF
cdr3_nt: TGTGCCTGGAGATCACGGGGACTAGGAGTAGGTGGTGGTGGGACCCAGTACTTC